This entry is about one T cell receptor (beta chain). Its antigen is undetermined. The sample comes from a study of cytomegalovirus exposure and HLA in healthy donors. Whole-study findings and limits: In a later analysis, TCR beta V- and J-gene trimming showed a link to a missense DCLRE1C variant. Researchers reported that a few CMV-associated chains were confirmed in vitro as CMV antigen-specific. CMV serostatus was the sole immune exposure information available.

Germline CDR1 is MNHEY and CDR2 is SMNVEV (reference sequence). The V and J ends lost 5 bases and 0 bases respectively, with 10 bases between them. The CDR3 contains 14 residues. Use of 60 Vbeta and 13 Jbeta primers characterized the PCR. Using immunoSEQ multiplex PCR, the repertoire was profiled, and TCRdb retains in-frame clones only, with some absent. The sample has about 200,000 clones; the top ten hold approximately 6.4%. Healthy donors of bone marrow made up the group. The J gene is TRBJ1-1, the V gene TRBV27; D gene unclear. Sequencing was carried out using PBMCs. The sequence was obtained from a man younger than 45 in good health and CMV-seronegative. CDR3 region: CASSILSMNTEAFF. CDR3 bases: TGTGCCAGCAGTATCCTCAGTATGAACACTGAAGCTTTCTTT.